The T cell receptor (beta chain) under discussion was sequenced for a study of blood T cell repertoires in COVID-19. Overall study: From T cells, B-cell-depleted T cells, or PBMCs came the material, which was cDNA or gDNA.

V was pared by 0 bases and J by 4 bases, with 15 bases between. There are 16 residues in the CDR3. CDR1 is MNHEY and CDR2 is SVGAGI in the germline V gene. Assay: immunoSEQ multiplex PCR; the TCRdb copy retains only in-frame clones and omits some. Among about 160,000 clones listed, 80% to 90% were seen once. This clonotype originated in a man aged 35-49 years with acute or convalescent COVID-19. This sequence joins TRBV6-5 and TRBJ1-1, with D possibly being TRBD1 (6 bases). The specimen sequenced was peripheral blood. The chain's CDR3 is CASSYSYRAISTEAFF. In nucleotides, the CDR3 is TGTGCCAGCAGTTACTCATACAGGGCTATCAGCACTGAAGCTTTCTTT.